Listed below are T cell receptor beta chains from one sample, sequenced in a study of cytomegalovirus exposure and HLA in healthy donors. Assay: immunoSEQ multiplex PCR; the TCRdb copy retains only in-frame clones and omits some. This repertoire shows 60,000 to 70,000 clones, about 77% found once; its top ten account for about 8.8%. Source material: PBMCs. These receptors originate from a man aged 40-49 years in good health and CMV-seronegative. CDR3s include the opening cysteine and the closing phenylalanine or tryptophan. D genes are given only for firm matches. Some rows mark clone size as missing; the rest say once, few, many or name a class of expanded clone.

j_call | clone_size | v_call | d_call | cdr3_nt | cdr3_aa
TRBJ2-7 | - | TRBV2 | TRBD1 | TGTGCCAGCAGTGCTATCTCGCTCCTGACAGGGAGCTCCTACGAGCAGTACTTC | CASSAISLLTGSSYEQYF
TRBJ1-2 | - | TRBV9 | TRBD1 | TGTGCCAGCACTCGACAGGGAGAAGGGTTGGTCTATGGCTACACCTTC | CASTRQGEGLVYGYTF
TRBJ1-1 | - | TRBV19 | - | TGTGCCAGTAGCCGCCGAGACAGGAAAACTGAAGCTTTCTTT | CASSRRDRKTEAFF
TRBJ1-5 | - | TRBV5-1 | TRBD1 | TGCGCCAGCAGCCCAGGGACAGGATATAGCAATCAGCCCCAGCATTTT | CASSPGTGYSNQPQHF
TRBJ2-7 | - | TRBV27 | - | TGTGCCAGCAGTCCGAGACAGGCCTCCTACGAGCAGTACTTC | CASSPRQASYEQYF
TRBJ2-7 | few | TRBV5-1 | - | TGCGCCAGCAGCTTGCACGGCGAGCAGTACTTC | CASSLHGEQYF
TRBJ2-7 | - | TRBV27 | TRBD1 | TGTGCCAGCAGTTTATCCCCAGGGACAGGGGAATACGAGCAGTACTTC | CASSLSPGTGEYEQYF
TRBJ2-3 | - | TRBV5-4 | - | TGTGCCAGCAGCTTGTATGCTAGCGAAAGCACAGATACGCAGTATTTT | CASSLYASESTDTQYF
TRBJ1-6 | few | TRBV27 | - | TGTGCCAGCAGTTTATCGCCGGGGGGGGTGACTTCACCCCTCCACTTT | CASSLSPGGVTSPLHF
TRBJ2-7 | - | TRBV18 | - | TGTGCCAGCTCCCTCACCCCAGGGACCTACGAGCAGTACTTC | CASSLTPGTYEQYF
TRBJ2-6 | - | TRBV5-1 | TRBD1 | TGCGCCAGCAGCTTGATGGGCGGACAGGGGAGAACTGGGGCCAACGTCCTGACTTTC | CASSLMGGQGRTGANVLTF
TRBJ1-5 | few | TRBV4-1 | - | TGCGCCAGCAGCCAAGAATTCCCACGGGATAGCAATCAGCCCCAGCATTTT | CASSQEFPRDSNQPQHF
TRBJ2-2 | - | TRBV7-7 | TRBD1 | TGTGCCAGCAGCTTAGGGACAGGGTCTGACACCGGGGAGCTGTTTTTT | CASSLGTGSDTGELFF
TRBJ1-5 | - | TRBV6-1 | TRBD1 | TGTGCCAGCAGTGCCCGACAGGGGAATCAGCCCCAGCATTTT | CASSARQGNQPQHF
TRBJ2-3 | - | TRBV6-4 | TRBD2 | TGTGCCAGCAGTCCCGCTAGCGGGAACACAGATACGCAGTATTTT | CASSPASGNTDTQYF
TRBJ1-5 | - | TRBV28 | - | TGTGCCAGTGGCAGGGACAATCAGCCCCAGCATTTT | CASGRDNQPQHF
TRBJ2-1 | - | TRBV18 | TRBD2 | TGTGCCAGCTCACCGCTGCCTGCGGGAGGCACTAGCTCCTACAATGAGCAGTTCTTC | CASSPLPAGGTSSYNEQFF
TRBJ2-5 | - | TRBV5-1 | - | TGCGCCAGCAGCTTGCTGGGAGGGGGAGAAGAGACCCAGTACTTC | CASSLLGGGEETQYF
TRBJ2-7 | - | TRBV11-3 | - | TGTGCCAGCAGCTTTAAAGGCGGCTACGAGCAGTACTTC | CASSFKGGYEQYF
TRBJ1-5 | - | TRBV27 | - | TGTGCCAGCAGTTACCTAAATCAGCCCCAGCATTTT | CASSYLNQPQHF
TRBJ2-3 | - | TRBV13 | TRBD2 | TGTGCCAGCAGCTCTCACTGGGACCCTAGCGGGAGAGAAGATACGCAGTATTTT | CASSSHWDPSGREDTQYF
TRBJ1-1 | few | TRBV7-8 | - | TGTGCCAGCTACGCCCTGTCGGGTCCGGGCACTGAAGCTTTCTTT | CASYALSGPGTEAFF
TRBJ2-3 | - | TRBV5-4 | - | TGTGCCAGCAGCTACTACGCAAGCACAGATACGCAGTATTTT | CASSYYASTDTQYF
TRBJ2-5 | - | TRBV6-5 | - | TGTGCCAGCAGCCTACGGGAACCCCGGGTCCAGACCCAGTACTTC | CASSLREPRVQTQYF
TRBJ1-2 | - | TRBV7-9 | - | TGTGCCAGCAGCTTAGGGGCCCAAGGCTACACCTTC | CASSLGAQGYTF
TRBJ2-5 | - | TRBV2 | TRBD1 | TGTGCCAGCAGTGGTGGGACAGGGCCTCAAGAGACCCAGTACTTC | CASSGGTGPQETQYF
TRBJ2-2 | - | TRBV29-1 | - | TGCAGCGCCTCGACACCCCCGGACACCGGGGAGCTGTTTTTT | CSASTPPDTGELFF
TRBJ2-1 | - | TRBV6-6 | TRBD2 | TGTGCCAGCAGTTCTCTAGCGGGGGGACTAAATGAGCAGTTCTTC | CASSSLAGGLNEQFF